The entry that follows covers one T cell receptor beta chain sequence. Its antigen is undetermined. Profiled with immunoSEQ multiplex PCR; TCRdb holds only in-frame clones, not every one. The sample lists tens of thousands of clones; approximately 90% were seen once. The donors formed part of the approximately 120-subject validation cohort, distinct from the roughly 640-subject first cohort. This specimen belongs to a study of cytomegalovirus exposure and HLA in healthy donors. Study outcomes and limitations: There were some public TCRs occurring in many donors, but most TCR sequences were rare. Some TCR beta chains (roughly 150 of them) were listed as cytomegalovirus-associated. It was reportedly the case that the classifier diagnosed cytomegalovirus status with high specificity and sensitivity.

CDR1 is SGDLS, CDR2 YYNGEE, per germline. Trimming removed 4 bases from V and 5 bases from J, with 12 bases in between. The CDR3 runs 14 residues. The V gene is TRBV9, the J gene TRBJ2-2; D gene unclear. This clonotype was sampled from a woman under 30 in good health and CMV-seronegative. Sequenced input: PBMCs. The CDR3 loop is CASSSQTGTGELFF. CDR3 nucleotides: TGTGCCAGCAGCTCCCAAACCGGGACCGGGGAGCTGTTTTTT.